The next 26 T cell receptor beta chains were all read from a single sample in a study of OX40 agonist ivuxolimab in advanced cancers. Some clones are missing from TCRdb's copy, which holds only in-frame ones; the method was immunoSEQ multiplex PCR. The data hold 90,000 or so clones, with about 87% observed a single time. This sample comprised CD4+ or CD8+ T cells sorted from blood, obtained in a trial of the OX40 agonist ivuxolimab. These receptors all come from an adult with an advanced solid tumor such as melanoma, head and neck, liver or kidney cancer.

The chain carries TRBV18 and TRBJ2-7; D is unclear. Trimming took 3 bases from V and 2 from J, leaving 11 bases between them. The length of the CDR3 is 14 residues. Germline assignment: CDR1 KGHSH and CDR2 LQKENI. CDR3 in amino acids: CASSPSAQAYEQYF. CDR3 DNA sequence: TGTGCCAGCTCACCGTCAGCCCAGGCCTACGAGCAGTACTTC.

This sequence joins TRBV4-1 and TRBJ2-2; D perhaps matches TRBD1 (5 bases). V was shortened by 4 bases and J by 0 bases, with 15 bases between the two germline ends. The germline V gene encodes CDR1 MGHRA and CDR2 YSYEKL. CDR3 size: 17 residues. CDR3 nucleotides: TGCGCCAGCAGCCGAAACGGACAAGCGACGAACACCGGGGAGCTGTTTTTT. It encodes CASSRNGQATNTGELFF.

This clone was detected only a few times. The genes are TRBV19 and TRBJ2-1; D is undetermined. The CDR3 has 14 amino acids. V was trimmed by 5 bases and J by 4 bases, leaving 12 bases between them. The germline V gene has CDR1 LNHDA and CDR2 SQIVND (reference sequence). The DNA for the CDR3 is TGTGCCAGTAGTGGCGGAAATGGATACAATGAGCAGTTCTTC. It specifies CASSGGNGYNEQFF.

The V and J genes are TRBV6-5 and TRBJ1-6, with a possible D match to TRBD1 (5 bases). Germline values: CDR1 MNHEY, CDR2 SVGAGI. The CDR3 length is 14 residues. The V and J ends lost 2 bases and 5 bases respectively, with 7 bases between them. CDR3 loop: CASSYGGHNSPLHF. CDR3 nucleotides: TGTGCCAGCAGTTACGGGGGTCATAATTCACCCCTCCACTTT.

The gene calls are TRBV29-1 and TRBJ2-7; TRBD2 aligns across 8 bases. Germline V CDR1 and CDR2: SQVTM, ANQGSEA. The CDR3 covers 12 residues. J lost 6 bases, V lost 3 bases, and 4 bases had no gene match. This CDR3 is CSVEGLVGEQYF. The CDR3 DNA is TGCAGCGTTGAGGGACTAGTAGGCGAGCAGTACTTC.

V and J are TRBV6-1 and TRBJ1-1; D is ambiguous. V lost 7 bases and J 0 bases, leaving 9 bases between the germline ends. Germline V gives CDR1 MNHNS, CDR2 SASEGT. The CDR3 contains 13 residues. CDR3 region: CASIGQLNTEAFF. The CDR3 region has the DNA TGTGCCAGCATCGGCCAGCTGAACACTGAAGCTTTCTTT.

The V and J genes are TRBV15 and TRBJ2-3, with D tentatively TRBD1 (7 bases). There are 15 residues in the CDR3. With 5 bases removed from V and 2 bases from J, the gap between germline ends came to 14 bases. The germline V gene encodes CDR1 LNHNV and CDR2 YYDKDF (reference sequence). CDR3 amino acids: CATSAQGEATDTQYF. DNA for the CDR3: TGTGCCACCAGCGCTCAGGGGGAGGCCACAGATACGCAGTATTTT. Drawing the rest from reference TRBV15 and TRBJ2-3, the complete variable domain is DAMVIQNPRYQVTQFGKPVTLSCSQTLNHNVMYWYQQKSSQAPKLLFHYYDKDFNNEADTPDNFQSRRPNTSFCFLDIRSPGLGDTAMYLCATSAQGEATDTQYFGPGTRLTVL.

The chain couples TRBV5-4 to TRBJ1-2, with D possibly matching TRBD1 (5 bases). The V end lost 4 bases, the J end lost 8 bases, and 15 bases lay between the germline ends. Germline V CDR1 and CDR2: SGHNT, YYREEE (reference sequence). The CDR3 has 13 residues. The CDR3 loop reads CASSPGTEGGYTF. CDR3 coding DNA: TGTGCCAGCAGCCCCGGGACCGAGGGGGGCTACACCTTC.

The V gene is TRBV29-1, the J gene TRBJ2-7; 8 bases align to TRBD1. Germline assignment: CDR1 SQVTM and CDR2 ANQGSEA. Losses at the gene ends were 6 bases for V and 9 bases for J; bases not matched to a gene: 31. The CDR3 is 19 residues long. The CDR3, as DNA: TGCAGCGTCACCGGGACAGGAAAAGCTCTGGAACTACCCAGCCGTGGGCAGTACTTC. This gives the protein CSVTGTGKALELPSRGQYF.

Details on this clone: The same CDR3 can be traced to other DNA sequences in this sample. V usage is TRBV5-4 and J usage is TRBJ2-7; TRBD2 agrees at 10 bases. Trimming at V came to 3 bases and at J to 8 bases, leaving 11 bases not matched to a gene. Germline CDR1 is SGHNT and CDR2 is YYREEE (reference sequence). The CDR3 is 15 amino acids. The CDR3 DNA is TGTGCCAGCAGCTCGGGGACAAGCGGGGGGGTAAAGCAGTACTTC. This encodes CASSSGTSGGVKQYF. Using reference TRBV5-4 and TRBJ2-7 for the parts outside the CDR3, the full variable domain is ETGVTQSPTHLIKTRGQQVTLRCSSQSGHNTVSWYQQALGQGPQFIFQYYREEENGRGNFPPRFSGLQFPNYSSELNVNALELDDSALYLCASSSGTSGGVKQYFGPGTRLTVT.

The chain uses TRBV2 and TRBJ2-2; maybe TRBD2 (6 bases). The germline V gene has CDR1 SNHLY and CDR2 FYNNEI. This CDR3 region has 15 residues. The V gene lost 5 bases and the J gene lost 5 bases, with 15 bases spanning the gap. In DNA, the CDR3 is TGTGCCAGCAGTCTTCGGGACTCAAGAACCGGGGAGCTGTTTTTT. Translated, it gives CASSLRDSRTGELFF.

The gene calls are TRBV7-9 and TRBJ2-2, with 9 bases matching TRBD1. CDR3 length equals 15 residues. J was trimmed by 4 bases and V by 5 bases; bases with no gene match: 5. Germline CDR1 is SEHNR and CDR2 is FQNEAQ (reference sequence). The CDR3: CASSLQGAGTGELFF. CDR3 in DNA: TGTGCCAGCAGCCTACAGGGGGCGGGCACCGGGGAGCTGTTTTTT.

The chain recombines TRBV7-9 with TRBJ2-5; TRBD2 aligns across 11 bases. Germline loops: CDR1 SEHNR, CDR2 FQNEAQ (reference sequence). After removal of 0 bases from V and 3 bases from J, the junction contained 3 bases not matched to a gene. This CDR3 region has 16 residues. The CDR3 DNA sequence: TGTGCCAGCAGCTTAGCCCTGACTAGCGGGAAAGAGACCCAGTACTTC. It yields the protein CASSLALTSGKETQYF.

This clone was seen a handful of times. V usage is TRBV7-2 and J usage is TRBJ2-2; D perhaps matches TRBD2 (6 bases). The germline V and J ends were trimmed by 5 bases and 6 bases, with 13 bases remaining between them. The CDR3 is made up of 14 amino acids. Germline V gene data show CDR1 as SGHTA and CDR2 as FQGNSA. The CDR3 sequence: CASSPQLAPGELFF. In DNA, the CDR3 is TGTGCCAGCAGCCCCCAACTAGCCCCCGGGGAGCTGTTTTTT.

The rearrangement uses TRBV6-1 and TRBJ2-1, with 11 nucleotides matching TRBD2. V lost 6 bases, J lost 8 bases, and 6 bases stayed unmatched. CDR3 length: 14 residues. From germline, CDR1 is MNHNS and CDR2 SASEGT. The CDR3 DNA follows: TGTGCCAGCAGACTAGCGGGGGAACCTCATGAGCAGTTCTTC. Protein sequence: CASRLAGEPHEQFF.

The chain carries TRBV7-9 and TRBJ1-4; maybe TRBD1 (6 bases). The CDR3 extends over 15 amino acids. Germline CDR1 and CDR2: SEHNR and FQNEAQ (reference sequence). V shed 5 bases and J shed 7 bases, with 17 bases lying between them. Here the CDR3 DNA reads TGTGCCAGCAGCGGTTCAGGGGTCCGGACTGAAAAACTGTTTTTT. Translated: CASSGSGVRTEKLFF.

This chain connects TRBV11-3 to TRBJ2-2; D call uncertain. The V and J ends lost 5 bases and 0 bases respectively, with 10 bases between them. The germline V gene encodes CDR1 SGHNT and CDR2 YENEEA. This CDR3 is built from 15 residues. For the CDR3, the DNA is TGTGCCAGCAGCCCCCGCTCCGCGAACACCGGGGAGCTGTTTTTT. Translated, it gives CASSPRSANTGELFF.

The rearrangement links TRBV30 to TRBJ1-2; no clear D gene. Trimming took off 2 bases at V and 8 bases at J, with 9 bases between the two ends. Germline V gene data show CDR1 as GTSNPN and CDR2 as SVGIG (reference sequence). This CDR3 contains 11 residues. The CDR3 bases are TGTGCCTGGAGTTCCCGGACCGGCTACACCTTC. Residues: CAWSSRTGYTF.

The rearrangement uses TRBV7-9 and TRBJ2-1, with 9 bases matching TRBD2. The CDR3 is 19 residues long. From germline, CDR1 is SEHNR and CDR2 FQNEAQ (reference sequence). The junction had 12 bases not matched to a gene; V was cut back by 3 bases and J by 0 bases. The CDR3 is CASSLSIAGALSSYNEQFF. The CDR3 region has the DNA TGTGCCAGCAGCTTGTCGATAGCGGGGGCCTTGAGCTCCTACAATGAGCAGTTCTTC.

This clone came up once. The rearrangement joins TRBV6-6 to TRBJ2-2; D assignment may be TRBD1 or TRBD2 (5 bases each). This CDR3 region has 15 residues. Trimming took off 7 bases at V and 0 bases at J, with 12 bases between the two ends. Germline lookup yields CDR1 MNHNY and CDR2 SVGAGI (reference sequence). The CDR3 region has the DNA TGTGCCAGCACCCGGGGCAGCGCGAACACCGGGGAGCTGTTTTTT. Residues: CASTRGSANTGELFF.

The J gene is TRBJ1-2, the V gene TRBV6-6; TRBD1 might be the D (5 bases). V lost 8 bases and J 8 bases, leaving 18 bases between the germline ends. The CDR3 covers 13 residues. The germline V gene encodes CDR1 MNHNY and CDR2 SVGAGI (reference sequence). CDR3 coding DNA: TGTGCCAGCCATCCGGAAGGGGATGACGGCTACACCTTC. Translating it yields CASHPEGDDGYTF.

The chain combines TRBV19 with TRBJ1-1; tentatively, D is TRBD1 (6 bases). Germline values: CDR1 LNHDA, CDR2 SQIVND (reference sequence). The CDR3 sequence is 14 residues long. Trimming cost V 5 bases and J 1 base, with 11 bases left between them. In nucleotides, the CDR3 is TGTGCCAGTAGTTTACAGGGAGAGAACACTGAAGCTTTCTTT. Protein product: CASSLQGENTEAFF.

The V and J genes are TRBV27 and TRBJ1-2; a possible D gene is TRBD1 (5 bases). Germline CDR1 MNHEY, CDR2 SMNVEV (reference sequence). Trimming removed 6 bases at V and 5 bases at J, with 13 bases between. CDR3 length: 13 residues. The CDR3 DNA is TGTGCCAGCAGATTAGACAGTTCTTATGGCTACACCTTC. It translates to CASRLDSSYGYTF.

The chain links TRBV19 to TRBJ2-7, with 8 bases lining up with TRBD1. The germline V gene has CDR1 LNHDA and CDR2 SQIVND (reference sequence). The CDR3 is 16 residues long. V lost 4 bases and J lost 2; bases outside the gene matches: 10. The CDR3 spells CASSRHLRDRTYEQYF. The CDR3 nucleotides are TGTGCCAGTAGTAGGCACCTCCGGGACAGGACCTACGAGCAGTACTTC.

This chain links TRBV6-1 with TRBJ2-1; 11 nucleotides agree with TRBD2. Looked up from germline, CDR1 is MNHNS and CDR2 is SASEGT. V dropped 4 bases and J dropped 5; count of bases not matched to a gene: 10. The CDR3 consists of 17 residues. CDR3 region: CASSGGVAGGPHNEQFF. CDR3 nucleotides: TGTGCCAGCAGTGGGGGGGTAGCGGGAGGGCCTCACAATGAGCAGTTCTTC.

The V gene is TRBV27, the J gene TRBJ2-1; the match to TRBD2 covers 12 bases. V dropped 10 bases and J dropped 8; count of bases not matched to a gene: 15. The germline V gene encodes CDR1 MNHEY and CDR2 SMNVEV (reference sequence). This CDR3 is built from 16 residues. Here the CDR3 reads CAILGLAGPQDHEQFF. The CDR3 bases are TGTGCCATCCTGGGACTAGCGGGCCCCCAGGACCATGAGCAGTTCTTC.